This passage covers 26 T cell receptor beta chains from one sample sequenced in a study of T cell repertoires in aging, cancer and after chemotherapy. TCR beta rearrangements were amplified from peripheral blood genomic DNA. TRB rearrangements spanning V, D and J were amplified using mixed TRB-A/B primers. TCRdb re-derived calls from the multiplex PCR reads in MiXCR, one entry per CDR3 protein. In the table there are about 4,600 distinct CDR3 sequences, 21% of which are singletons. Sequencing input: blood. These receptors came from a human donor with a blood cancer.

The sample holds a few counts of this clonotype. The genes are TRBV7-6 and TRBJ2-7, with no clear D. V gave up 1 base and J gave up 2 bases, with 9 bases separating them. This CDR3 is built from 14 residues. CDR1 and CDR2 from the germline V gene are SGHVS and FNYEAQ. DNA for the CDR3: TGTGCCAGCAGCTTAGTACCCGGTGCCTACGAGCAGTACTTC. It is translated as CASSLVPGAYEQYF.

This clonotype was found a few times. The chain couples TRBV20-1 to TRBJ2-1, with TRBD2 matching 12 bases. V lost 3 bases, J lost 7 bases, and 13 bases stayed unmatched. The CDR3 loop spans 17 amino acids. Germline V gene data show CDR1 as DFQATT and CDR2 as SNEGSKA (reference sequence). The CDR3 is CSASGGILAGGQNEQFF. CDR3 DNA sequence: TGCAGTGCTAGTGGGGGAATACTAGCGGGGGGTCAAAATGAGCAGTTCTTC.

The CDR3 reads CASSLIGRGRANEKLFF. For the CDR3, the DNA is TGTGCCAGCAGCCTTATTGGGCGGGGCAGGGCAAATGAAAAACTGTTTTTT. The chain combines TRBV6-6 with TRBJ1-4; the D gene is possibly TRBD1 (5 bases). The germline gives CDR1 MNHNY, CDR2 SVGAGI (reference sequence). CDR3 length: 17 amino acids. The germline V and J ends were trimmed by 6 bases and 5 bases, with 22 bases remaining between them.

This chain connects TRBV12-3 or TRBV12-4 to TRBJ1-1, with D possibly TRBD1 on 5 matching bases. The CDR3 consists of 13 residues. Trimming took off 0 bases at V and 4 bases at J, with 6 bases between the two ends. Here the CDR3 DNA reads TGTGCCAGCAGTTTAGCGGGGGGCACTGAAGCTTTCTTT. Its protein is CASSLAGGTEAFF.

This clonotype is termed medium-sized (0.01 to 0.1%). The rearrangement links TRBV19 to TRBJ2-1; TRBD2 matches 12 bases. The germline V gene has CDR1 LNHDA and CDR2 SQIVND (reference sequence). V was pared by 3 bases and J by 0 bases, with 3 bases of the junction left unmatched. The CDR3 is 17 amino acids. In DNA form, the CDR3 reads TGTGCCAGTAGTATCCTAGCGGGGGGGCCCTCCTACAATGAGCAGTTCTTC. Protein product: CASSILAGGPSYNEQFF.

V and J are TRBV10-3 and TRBJ1-5; TRBD1 aligns across 10 bases. J gave up 7 bases and V 10 bases, and 10 bases lay outside the gene matches. CDR3 length equals 14 residues. The germline V gene encodes CDR1 ENHRY and CDR2 SYGVKD. In DNA, the CDR3 is TGTGCCACCCGACAGGGGGCGCAGGGCCAGCCCCAGCATTTT. It specifies CATRQGAQGQPQHF.

This clonotype qualifies as medium-sized (0.01 to 0.1%). V gene TRBV18 combines with J gene TRBJ2-1; TRBD2 matches at 8 bases. CDR3 length equals 16 residues. With 2 bases clipped from V and 6 bases from J, the junction kept 9 bases outside the gene matches. Germline-derived CDR1 and CDR2 are KGHSH and LQKENI. CDR3: CASSPTGTSLGNEQFF. The CDR3 DNA reads TGTGCCAGCTCACCAACCGGGACTAGTTTGGGCAATGAGCAGTTCTTC.

This clonotype is medium-sized by share. The chain carries TRBV30 and TRBJ1-5; D is perhaps TRBD1 (6 bases). V dropped 3 bases and J dropped 2 bases, with 17 bases sitting between them. Per the germline V gene, CDR1 is GTSNPN and CDR2 is SVGIG (reference sequence). The CDR3 totals 16 residues. The CDR3 DNA reads TGTGCCTGGAGCGACCGTGGTGGGGGGCGCAATCAGCCCCAGCATTTT. This gives the protein CAWSDRGGGRNQPQHF.

V usage is TRBV6-5 and J usage is TRBJ1-5; 9 positions agree with TRBD1. CDR1 and CDR2 (germline): MNHEY, SVGAGI. J lost 6 bases, V lost 8 bases, and 8 bases had no gene match. This CDR3 has 14 residues. DNA of the CDR3: TGTGCCAGCGGGGGGACAGGGTCGGGTCAGCCCCAGCATTTT. This sequence encodes CASGGTGSGQPQHF.

This clonotype is medium-sized within its sample. The rearrangement links TRBV20-1 to TRBJ2-5, with D perhaps TRBD2 (5 bases). V was cut by 1 base and J by 6 bases, with 15 bases left in between. CDR1 is DFQATT and CDR2 is SNEGSKA in the germline V gene (reference sequence). The CDR3 sequence is 14 residues long. CDR3 nucleotide sequence: TGCAGTGCTAGAGTTACCGGGAACGTCAAGACCCAGTACTTC. Protein product: CSARVTGNVKTQYF.

This clonotype is medium-sized by share. J is TRBJ2-3 and V is TRBV6-6, with 9 bases matching TRBD2. Germline V gives CDR1 MNHNY, CDR2 SVGAGI (reference sequence). V trimming: 7 bases; J trimming: 4 bases; junction bases outside the gene matches: 12. The CDR3 extends over 16 amino acids. CDR3 loop: CASNRLAGLPADTQYF. The CDR3 region has the DNA TGTGCCAGCAATCGGCTAGCGGGGCTCCCCGCAGATACGCAGTATTTT.

This clonotype was seen a handful of times. The rearrangement uses TRBV4-2 and TRBJ2-2; no definite D call. Germline V gene sequence: CDR1 LGHNA, CDR2 YNFKEQ. Trimming left V 1 base short and J 6 bases short, with 3 bases between. The CDR3 has 12 amino acids. CDR3 residues: CASSQVSGELFF. The CDR3 DNA is TGTGCCAGCAGCCAAGTTTCCGGGGAGCTGTTTTTT.

A few counts support this clonotype. J is TRBJ2-7 and V is TRBV5-1; D unresolved. This CDR3 has 13 residues. Trimming removed 0 bases from V and 7 bases from J, with 11 bases in between. CDR1 and CDR2 (germline): SGHRS, YFSETQ. CDR3 region: CASSLDVLAEQYF. CDR3 coding DNA: TGCGCCAGCAGCTTGGATGTCCTTGCTGAGCAGTACTTC.

This chain connects TRBV19 to TRBJ1-5, with 10 positions matching TRBD1. The germline gives CDR1 LNHDA, CDR2 SQIVND (reference sequence). The CDR3 contains 15 residues. Trimming cost V 5 bases and J 1 base; bases outside gene matches: 2. The CDR3 here is CASSPGQGSNQPQHF. In DNA, the CDR3 is TGTGCCAGTAGTCCGGGACAGGGGAGCAATCAGCCCCAGCATTTT.

Comment on this clonotype: This may stem from a read error, because a much larger clone lies one nucleotide away. The V and J genes are TRBV12-3 or TRBV12-4 and TRBJ2-7, with D perhaps TRBD1 (6 bases). The CDR3 has 14 amino acids. V lost 6 bases to trimming and J lost 7 bases, with 19 bases between them. CDR3 amino acids: CASRLQGRDNEQYF. In nucleotides, the CDR3 is TGTGCCAGCAGGCTACAGGGTAGGGACAATGAGCAGTACTTC.

The table lists this clonotype with a few counts. V is TRBV28 and J is TRBJ2-7, with unresolved D. Germline lookup yields CDR1 MDHEN and CDR2 SYDVKM. V lost 5 bases and J lost 3, with 17 bases in between. This CDR3 is 15 amino acids long. CDR3 DNA: TGTGCCAGCAGTCCTTCTTCCGGGCCTCGCTACGAGCAGTACTTC. Residues: CASSPSSGPRYEQYF.

This clonotype is medium-sized. The chain links TRBV6-5 to TRBJ2-6, with D unresolved. The CDR3 covers 14 residues. CDR1 is MNHEY and CDR2 is SVGAGI in the germline V gene. V lost 5 bases and J 2 bases, leaving 7 bases between the germline ends. The CDR3, as DNA: TGTGCCAGCAGTGTAGTGGCTGGGGCCAACGTCCTGACTTTC. This sequence encodes CASSVVAGANVLTF.

This rearrangement joins TRBV5-1 to TRBJ2-1, with 16 bases matching TRBD2. Germline CDR1 and CDR2: SGHRS and YFSETQ. This CDR3 spans 16 amino acids. V lost 0 bases to trimming and J lost 8 bases; unmatched junction nucleotides: 2. The CDR3 here is CASSLGGTSGGDEQFF. CDR3 in DNA: TGCGCCAGCAGCTTGGGCGGGACTAGCGGGGGGGATGAGCAGTTCTTC.

As for this clonotype: It may be a read error: a sequence one base away is much more abundant. The chain couples TRBV7-2 to TRBJ1-6, with 7 bases fitting TRBD1. This CDR3 has 16 residues. From germline, CDR1 is SGHTA and CDR2 FQGNSA. The CDR3 loop is CANSPRGAGASSPLHF. The CDR3 DNA is TGTGCCAACAGCCCCAGGGGGGCGGGGGCGTCCTCACCCCTCCACTTT.

This clonotype is labeled as medium-sized. The rearrangement joins TRBV6-2 or TRBV6-3 to TRBJ2-5, with 10 bases that match TRBD1. With 5 bases clipped from V and 2 bases from J, the junction kept 8 bases outside the gene matches. Germline CDR1 is MNHEY and CDR2 is SVGEGT. The CDR3 extends over 16 amino acids. The CDR3 bases are TGTGCCAGCAGTACGGGACAGGGGTTAAATCAAGAGACCCAGTACTTC. Translation: CASSTGQGLNQETQYF.

The rearrangement uses TRBV6-5 and TRBJ1-2, with D hard to call. This CDR3 has 13 residues. The V end lost 5 bases, the J end lost 8 bases, and 15 bases lay between the germline ends. The germline V gene has CDR1 MNHEY and CDR2 SVGAGI. CDR3 sequence reads: CASSDTENGGYTF. The CDR3 region has the DNA TGTGCCAGCAGTGACACGGAAAACGGAGGCTACACCTTC.

This clonotype ranks as medium-sized. The J gene is TRBJ2-6, the V gene TRBV11-1; 15 nucleotides agree with TRBD2. The CDR3 length is 22 residues. The J segment lost 0 bases and the V segment lost 4 bases, leaving 13 bases of the junction unmatched. Germline V gene data show CDR1 as SGHAT and CDR2 as FQDESV (reference sequence). This CDR3 reads CASSSTGTSGGTTPSGANVLTF. CDR3 in DNA: TGTGCCAGCAGCTCTACTGGGACTAGCGGGGGGACCACCCCCTCTGGGGCCAACGTCCTGACTTTC.

This clonotype was observed once. This rearrangement joins TRBV7-7 to TRBJ2-5, with D unclear. Germline-derived CDR1 and CDR2 are SSHAT and FNYEAQ (reference sequence). With 5 bases removed from V and 2 bases from J, the gap between germline ends came to 9 bases. The CDR3 has 13 residues. CDR3 sequence (DNA): TGTGCCAGCAGCCCAAGCCAGCAAGAGACCCAGTACTTC. It specifies CASSPSQQETQYF.

This clonotype is labeled as medium-sized. The rearrangement joins TRBV6-1 to TRBJ2-5; 7 nucleotides agree with TRBD1. The V gene's germline CDR1 is MNHNS and CDR2 SASEGT. V shed 5 bases and J 3 bases; nucleotides not matched to a gene: 3. The CDR3 is 13 residues long. The CDR3 region is CASSTGTEETQYF. The DNA of the CDR3 is TGTGCCAGCAGTACTGGGACAGAAGAGACCCAGTACTTC.

For this clonotype: At one end, the junction sequence differs from germline, possibly due to a read error. V gene TRBV6-1 combines with J gene TRBJ1-5, with D unresolved. CDR1 is MNHNS and CDR2 is SASEGT in the germline V gene. This CDR3 spans 15 amino acids. The CDR3 loop reads CDSSERHLRDQPQHF. DNA of the CDR3: TGTGACAGCAGTGAAAGACACCTCAGAGATCAGCCCCAGCATTTT.

Sample share makes this clonotype medium-sized. The chain has TRBV19 and TRBJ2-6, with 7 bases identical to TRBD1. V lost 5 bases to trimming and J lost 0 bases; unmatched junction nucleotides: 10. Germline lookup yields CDR1 LNHDA and CDR2 SQIVND (reference sequence). This CDR3 is built from 18 residues. The CDR3 sequence is CASSGKGAGASGANVLTF. CDR3 DNA sequence: TGTGCCAGTAGTGGAAAGGGGGCCGGTGCCTCTGGGGCCAACGTCCTGACTTTC.